This TCR beta chain was found in a study of chemoradiotherapy in HPV16-positive cancers. The wider study: A couple of HPV16-positive patients' cells yielded candidate HPV-specific clones and common motifs. Study-wide results and caveats: Better recurrence-free survival went with HPV-responsive T-cell expansion in HPV16-positive patients. Non-HPV-specific T cells did not expand in tumors during treatment, whereas candidate HPV-specific clones and E7-related motifs did.

With 3 bases clipped from V and 4 bases from J, the junction kept 6 bases outside the gene matches. Germline CDR1 MGHDK, CDR2 SYGVNS. There are 15 residues in the CDR3. With regard to this clone: Its antigen is still unknown.

Sequenced by immunoSEQ multiplex PCR; TCRdb stores in-frame clones only, minus some. The table shows some 13,000 clones, with more than 50% occurring only once. V gene TRBV25-1 combines with J gene TRBJ2-5; 9 nucleotides agree with TRBD1. Sampling took place from a patient who underwent chemoradiotherapy. This receptor was obtained from a human donor with HPV-associated anogenital cancer. As DNA, the CDR3 is TGTGCCAGCAGTGACGGGCGGGGACAGGGAGAGACCCAGTACTTC. Translation: CASSDGRGQGETQYF.